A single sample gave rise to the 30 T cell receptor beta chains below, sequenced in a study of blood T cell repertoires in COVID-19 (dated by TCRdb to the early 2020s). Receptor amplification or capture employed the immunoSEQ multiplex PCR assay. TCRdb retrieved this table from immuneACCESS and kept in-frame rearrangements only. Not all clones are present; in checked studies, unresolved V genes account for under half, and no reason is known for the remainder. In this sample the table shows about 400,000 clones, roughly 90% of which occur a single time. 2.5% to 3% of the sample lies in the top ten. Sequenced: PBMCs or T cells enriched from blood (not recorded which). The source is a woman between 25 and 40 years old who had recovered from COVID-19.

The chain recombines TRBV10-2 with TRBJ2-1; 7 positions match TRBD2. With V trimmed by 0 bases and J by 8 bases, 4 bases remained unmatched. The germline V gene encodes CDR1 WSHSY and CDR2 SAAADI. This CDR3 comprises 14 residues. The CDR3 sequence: CASSESRAGYEQFF. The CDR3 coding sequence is TGCGCCAGCAGTGAGTCGAGAGCGGGGTATGAGCAGTTCTTC.

Here the CDR3 DNA reads TGTGCCAGCAGCTTCGGACAGGTGGGGACCGGGGAGCTGTTTTTT. Translating gives CASSFGQVGTGELFF. The chain couples TRBV7-9 to TRBJ2-2; 7 bases map to TRBD1. With 3 bases clipped from V and 5 bases from J, the junction kept 6 bases outside the gene matches. The V gene's germline CDR1 is SEHNR and CDR2 FQNEAQ (reference sequence). CDR3 length: 15 amino acids.

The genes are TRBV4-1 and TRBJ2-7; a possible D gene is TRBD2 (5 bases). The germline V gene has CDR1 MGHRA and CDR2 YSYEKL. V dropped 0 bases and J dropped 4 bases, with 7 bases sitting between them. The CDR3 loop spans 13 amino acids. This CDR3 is CASSQDRTYEQYF. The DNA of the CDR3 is TGCGCCAGCAGCCAAGATCGGACTTACGAGCAGTACTTC.

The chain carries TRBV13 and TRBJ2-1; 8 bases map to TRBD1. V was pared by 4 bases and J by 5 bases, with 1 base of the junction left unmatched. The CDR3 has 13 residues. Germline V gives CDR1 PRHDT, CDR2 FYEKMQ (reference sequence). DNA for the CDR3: TGTGCCAGCAGCTCGGACAGGGACAATGAGCAGTTCTTC. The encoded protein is CASSSDRDNEQFF. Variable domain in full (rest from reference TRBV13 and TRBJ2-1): AAGVIQSPRHLIKEKRETATLKCYPIPRHDTVYWYQQGPGQDPQFLISFYEKMQSDKGSIPDRFSAQQFSDYHSELNMSSLELGDSALYFCASSSDRDNEQFFGPGTRLTVL.

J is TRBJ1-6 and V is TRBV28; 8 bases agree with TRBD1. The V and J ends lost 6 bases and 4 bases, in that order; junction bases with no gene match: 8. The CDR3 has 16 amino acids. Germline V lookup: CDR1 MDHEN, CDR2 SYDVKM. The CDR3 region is CASRSRTGTYNSPLHF. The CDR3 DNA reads TGTGCCAGCAGATCTAGGACAGGGACATATAATTCACCCCTCCACTTT.

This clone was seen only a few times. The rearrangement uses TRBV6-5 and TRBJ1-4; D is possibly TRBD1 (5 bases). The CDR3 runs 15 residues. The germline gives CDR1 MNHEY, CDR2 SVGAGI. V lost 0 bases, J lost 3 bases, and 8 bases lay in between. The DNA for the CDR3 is TGTGCCAGCAGTTACTCGTTACAGGCTAATGAAAAACTGTTTTTT. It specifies CASSYSLQANEKLFF.

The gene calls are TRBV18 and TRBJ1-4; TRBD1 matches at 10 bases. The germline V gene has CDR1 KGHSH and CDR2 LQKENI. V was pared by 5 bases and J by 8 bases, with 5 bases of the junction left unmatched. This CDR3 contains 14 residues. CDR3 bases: TGTGCCAGCTCAACGGGACAGGGGATAGAAAAACTGTTTTTT. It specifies CASSTGQGIEKLFF.

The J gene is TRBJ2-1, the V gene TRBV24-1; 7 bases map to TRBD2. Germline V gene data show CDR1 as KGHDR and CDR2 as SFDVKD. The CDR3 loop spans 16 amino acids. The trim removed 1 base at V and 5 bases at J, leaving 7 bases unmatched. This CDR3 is CATSDFRRGRDNEQFF. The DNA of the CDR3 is TGTGCCACCAGTGATTTTAGGCGTGGGAGGGACAATGAGCAGTTCTTC.

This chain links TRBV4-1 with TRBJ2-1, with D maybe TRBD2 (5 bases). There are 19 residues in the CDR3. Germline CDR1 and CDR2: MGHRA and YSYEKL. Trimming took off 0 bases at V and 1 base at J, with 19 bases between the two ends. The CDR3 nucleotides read TGCGCCAGCAGCCAAGATTCCCGCTCTTTTAGCGCTTCCTACAATGAGCAGTTCTTC. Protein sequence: CASSQDSRSFSASYNEQFF.

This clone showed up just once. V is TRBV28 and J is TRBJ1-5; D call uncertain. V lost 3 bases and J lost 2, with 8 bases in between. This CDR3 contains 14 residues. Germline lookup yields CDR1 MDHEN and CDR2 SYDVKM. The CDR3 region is CASSFNIRNQPQHF. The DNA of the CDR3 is TGTGCCAGCAGTTTCAACATCCGCAATCAGCCCCAGCATTTT.

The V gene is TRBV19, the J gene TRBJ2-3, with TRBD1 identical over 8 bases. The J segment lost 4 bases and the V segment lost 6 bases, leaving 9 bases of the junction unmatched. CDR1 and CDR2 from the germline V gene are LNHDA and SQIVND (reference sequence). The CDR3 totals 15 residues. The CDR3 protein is CASSPDRVRADTQYF. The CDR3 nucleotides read TGTGCCAGTAGCCCGGACAGGGTGAGGGCAGATACGCAGTATTTT.

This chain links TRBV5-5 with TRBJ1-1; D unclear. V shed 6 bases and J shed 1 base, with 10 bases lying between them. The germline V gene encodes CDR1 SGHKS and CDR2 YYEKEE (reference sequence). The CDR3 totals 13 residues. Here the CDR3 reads CASTWGGNTEAFF. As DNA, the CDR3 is TGTGCCAGCACCTGGGGAGGGAACACTGAAGCTTTCTTT. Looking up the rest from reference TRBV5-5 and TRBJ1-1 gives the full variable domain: DAGVTQSPTHLIKTRGQQVTLRCSPISGHKSVSWYQQVLGQGPQFIFQYYEKEERGRGNFPDRFSARQFPNYSSELNVNALLLGDSALYLCASTWGGNTEAFFGQGTRLTVV.

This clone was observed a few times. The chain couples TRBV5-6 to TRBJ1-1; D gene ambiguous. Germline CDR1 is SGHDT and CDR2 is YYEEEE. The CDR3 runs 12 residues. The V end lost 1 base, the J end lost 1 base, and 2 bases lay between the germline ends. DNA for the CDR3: TGTGCCAGCAGCTTGCAGAACACTGAAGCTTTCTTT. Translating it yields CASSLQNTEAFF.

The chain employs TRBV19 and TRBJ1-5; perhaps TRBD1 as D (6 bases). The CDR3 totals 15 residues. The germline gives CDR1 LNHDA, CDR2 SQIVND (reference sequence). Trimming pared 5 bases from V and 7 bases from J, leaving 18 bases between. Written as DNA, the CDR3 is TGTGCCAGTAGTGTCGGACAGCAGGTGCGGCAGCCCCAGCATTTT. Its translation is CASSVGQQVRQPQHF. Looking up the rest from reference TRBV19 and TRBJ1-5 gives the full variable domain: DGGITQSPKYLFRKEGQNVTLSCEQNLNHDAMYWYRQDPGQGLRLIYYSQIVNDFQKGDIAEGYSVSREKKESFPLTVTSAQKNPTAFYLCASSVGQQVRQPQHFGDGTRLSIL.

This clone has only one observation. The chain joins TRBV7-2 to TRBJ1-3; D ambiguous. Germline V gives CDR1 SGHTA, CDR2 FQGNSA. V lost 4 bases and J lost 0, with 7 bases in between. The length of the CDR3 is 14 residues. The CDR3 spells CASSSVFSGNTIYF. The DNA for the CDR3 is TGTGCCAGCAGCTCGGTGTTCTCTGGAAACACCATATATTTT.

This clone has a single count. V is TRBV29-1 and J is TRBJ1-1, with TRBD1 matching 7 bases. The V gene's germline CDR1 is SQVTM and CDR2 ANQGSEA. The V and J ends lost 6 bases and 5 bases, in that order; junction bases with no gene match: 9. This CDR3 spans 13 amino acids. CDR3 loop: CSVKKGARTEAFF. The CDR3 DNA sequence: TGCAGCGTCAAGAAGGGGGCCCGGACTGAAGCTTTCTTT.

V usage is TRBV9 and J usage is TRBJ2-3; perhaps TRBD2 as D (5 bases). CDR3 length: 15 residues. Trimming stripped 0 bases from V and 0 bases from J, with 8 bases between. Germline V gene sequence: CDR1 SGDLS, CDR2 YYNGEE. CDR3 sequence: CASSVVGSSTDTQYF. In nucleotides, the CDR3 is TGTGCCAGCAGCGTAGTTGGGAGTAGCACAGATACGCAGTATTTT.

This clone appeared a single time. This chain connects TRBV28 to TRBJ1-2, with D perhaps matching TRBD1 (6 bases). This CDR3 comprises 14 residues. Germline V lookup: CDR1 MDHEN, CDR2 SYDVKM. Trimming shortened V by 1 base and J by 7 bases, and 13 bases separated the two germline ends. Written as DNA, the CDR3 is TGTGCCAGCAGTTTATCCGACCTAGGGGGTGGCTACACCTTC. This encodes CASSLSDLGGGYTF.

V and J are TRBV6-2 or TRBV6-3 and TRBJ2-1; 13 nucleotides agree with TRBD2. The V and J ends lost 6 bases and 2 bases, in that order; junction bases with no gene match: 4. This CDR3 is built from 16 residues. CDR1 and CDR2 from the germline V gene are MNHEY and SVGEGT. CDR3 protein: CASSLGTSGTYNEQFF. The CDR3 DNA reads TGTGCCAGCAGCCTTGGGACTAGCGGGACCTACAATGAGCAGTTCTTC.

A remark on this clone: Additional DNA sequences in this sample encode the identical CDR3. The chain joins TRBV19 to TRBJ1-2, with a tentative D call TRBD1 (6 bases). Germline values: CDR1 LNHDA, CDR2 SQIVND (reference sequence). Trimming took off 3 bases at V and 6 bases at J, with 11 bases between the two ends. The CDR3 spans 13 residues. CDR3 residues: CASSIGTGNGYTF. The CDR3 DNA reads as TGTGCCAGTAGTATCGGTACAGGGAATGGCTACACCTTC.

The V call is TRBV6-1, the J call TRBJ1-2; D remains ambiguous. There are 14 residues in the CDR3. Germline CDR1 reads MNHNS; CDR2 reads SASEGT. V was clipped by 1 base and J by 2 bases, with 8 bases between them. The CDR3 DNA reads TGTGCCAGCAGTGAAGGGGCGGGGAACTATGGCTACACCTTC. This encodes CASSEGAGNYGYTF.

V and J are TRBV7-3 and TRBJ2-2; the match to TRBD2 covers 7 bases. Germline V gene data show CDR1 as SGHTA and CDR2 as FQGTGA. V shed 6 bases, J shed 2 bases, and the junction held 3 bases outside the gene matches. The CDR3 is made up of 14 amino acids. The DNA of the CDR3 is TGTGCCAGCAGTCGGGACTACAACACCGGGGAGCTGTTTTTT. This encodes CASSRDYNTGELFF. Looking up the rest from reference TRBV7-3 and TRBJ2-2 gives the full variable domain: GAGVSQTPSNKVTEKGKYVELRCDPISGHTALYWYRQSLGQGPEFLIYFQGTGAADDSGLPNDRFFAVRPEGSVSTLKIQRTERGDSAVYLCASSRDYNTGELFFGEGSRLTVL.

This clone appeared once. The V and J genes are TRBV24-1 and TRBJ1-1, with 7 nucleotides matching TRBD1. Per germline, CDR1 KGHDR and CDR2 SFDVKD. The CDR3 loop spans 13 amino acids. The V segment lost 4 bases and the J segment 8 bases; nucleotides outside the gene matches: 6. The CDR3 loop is CATSDRMTGEAFF. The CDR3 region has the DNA TGTGCCACCAGTGACCGGATGACAGGGGAAGCTTTCTTT.

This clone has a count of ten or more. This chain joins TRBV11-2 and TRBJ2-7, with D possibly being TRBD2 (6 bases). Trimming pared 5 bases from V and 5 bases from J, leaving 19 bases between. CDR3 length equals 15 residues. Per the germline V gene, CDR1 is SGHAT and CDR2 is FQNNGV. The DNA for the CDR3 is TGTGCCAGCAGCCCAATCCCGCGGTGGGGGGACGAGCAGTACTTC. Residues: CASSPIPRWGDEQYF.

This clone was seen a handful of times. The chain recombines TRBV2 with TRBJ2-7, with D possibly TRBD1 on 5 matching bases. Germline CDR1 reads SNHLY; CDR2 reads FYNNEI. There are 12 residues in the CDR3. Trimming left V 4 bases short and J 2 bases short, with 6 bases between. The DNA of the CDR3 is TGTGCCAGCAGTGCGGACACCTACGAGCAGTACTTC. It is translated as CASSADTYEQYF. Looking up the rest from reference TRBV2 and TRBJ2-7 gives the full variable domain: EPEVTQTPSHQVTQMGQEVILRCVPISNHLYFYWYRQILGQKVEFLVSFYNNEISEKSEIFDDQFSVERPDGSNFTLKIRSTKLEDSAMYFCASSADTYEQYFGPGTRLTVT.

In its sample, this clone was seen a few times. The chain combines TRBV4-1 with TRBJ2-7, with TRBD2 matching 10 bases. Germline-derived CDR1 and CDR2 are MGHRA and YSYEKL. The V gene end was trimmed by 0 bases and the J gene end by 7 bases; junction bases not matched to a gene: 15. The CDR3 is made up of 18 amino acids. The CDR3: CASSQDPPSGSFLREQYF. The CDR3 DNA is TGCGCCAGCAGCCAAGATCCCCCTAGCGGGAGTTTTCTGAGGGAGCAGTACTTC.

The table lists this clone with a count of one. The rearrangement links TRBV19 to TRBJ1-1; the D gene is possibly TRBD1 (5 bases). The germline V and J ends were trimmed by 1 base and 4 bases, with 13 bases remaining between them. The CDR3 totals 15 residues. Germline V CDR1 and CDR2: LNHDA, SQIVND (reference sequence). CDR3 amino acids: CASSIASGSGTEAFF. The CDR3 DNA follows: TGTGCCAGTAGTATAGCTTCAGGGTCAGGCACTGAAGCTTTCTTT. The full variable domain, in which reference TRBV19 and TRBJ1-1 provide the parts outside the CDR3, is DGGITQSPKYLFRKEGQNVTLSCEQNLNHDAMYWYRQDPGQGLRLIYYSQIVNDFQKGDIAEGYSVSREKKESFPLTVTSAQKNPTAFYLCASSIASGSGTEAFFGQGTRLTVV.

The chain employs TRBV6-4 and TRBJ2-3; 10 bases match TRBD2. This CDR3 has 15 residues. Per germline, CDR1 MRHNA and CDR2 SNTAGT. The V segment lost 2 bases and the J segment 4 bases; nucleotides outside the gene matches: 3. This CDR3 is CASSDAAGGPDTQYF. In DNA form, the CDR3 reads TGTGCCAGCAGTGACGCAGCGGGAGGGCCAGATACGCAGTATTTT.

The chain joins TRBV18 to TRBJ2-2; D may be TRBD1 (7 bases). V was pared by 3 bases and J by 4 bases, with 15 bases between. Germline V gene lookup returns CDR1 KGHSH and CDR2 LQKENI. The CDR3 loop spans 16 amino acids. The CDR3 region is CASSPAGGGFTGELFF. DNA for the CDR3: TGTGCCAGCTCACCTGCTGGAGGGGGCTTCACCGGGGAGCTGTTTTTT.

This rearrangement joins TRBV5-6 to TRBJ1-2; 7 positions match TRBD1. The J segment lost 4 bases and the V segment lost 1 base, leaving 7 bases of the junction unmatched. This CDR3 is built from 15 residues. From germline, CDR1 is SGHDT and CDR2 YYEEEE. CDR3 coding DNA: TGTGCCAGCAGCTTGAAACAGGGGTTAGGCTATGGCTACACCTTC. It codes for CASSLKQGLGYGYTF. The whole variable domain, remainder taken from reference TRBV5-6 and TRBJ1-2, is DAGVTQSPTHLIKTRGQQVTLRCSPKSGHDTVSWYQQALGQGPQFIFQYYEEEERQRGNFPDRFSGHQFPNYSSELNVNALLLGDSALYLCASSLKQGLGYGYTFGSGTRLTVV.